This passage covers 13 T cell receptor beta chains from one sample sequenced in a study of T cell responses to AZD1222 COVID-19 vaccine. Clones were sequenced by immunoSEQ multiplex PCR, and TCRdb holds only the in-frame ones, with some missing. The sample includes 96,000 or so clones, roughly 90% of them seen just once. The sequenced sample was peripheral blood, obtained on day 0 of AZD1222 vaccination. These receptors were obtained from an adult in good health.

The rearrangement uses TRBV28 and TRBJ2-7; D perhaps matches TRBD1 (6 bases). The V end was cut by 3 bases, the J end by 2 bases, with 11 bases between. This CDR3 has 14 residues. Germline lookup yields CDR1 MDHEN and CDR2 SYDVKM. The CDR3 sequence is CASSFRTVTYEQYF. CDR3 nucleotide sequence: TGTGCCAGCAGTTTCCGGACAGTAACCTACGAGCAGTACTTC.

The chain combines TRBV27 with TRBJ1-4; no definite D call. This CDR3 spans 12 amino acids. CDR1 MNHEY and CDR2 SMNVEV come from the germline V gene (reference sequence). V was cut by 4 bases and J by 8 bases, with 8 bases left in between. CDR3 residues: CASSSTREKLFF. CDR3 in DNA: TGTGCCAGCAGTTCTACACGCGAAAAACTGTTTTTT.

CDR3 region: CASSFPVGAGGRYEQYF. The CDR3, as DNA: TGTGCCAGCAGCTTCCCCGTGGGAGCGGGGGGGCGATACGAGCAGTACTTC. J is TRBJ2-7 and V is TRBV11-2; 10 bases line up with TRBD2. The germline V gene has CDR1 SGHAT and CDR2 FQNNGV. The CDR3 covers 17 residues. V lost 3 bases to trimming and J lost 4 bases; unmatched junction nucleotides: 12.

The gene calls are TRBV3-1 (or the pseudogene TRBV3-2) and TRBJ2-2, with D possibly being TRBD1 (6 bases). There are 16 residues in the CDR3. Trimming took 1 base from V and 1 from J, leaving 10 bases between them. Germline V gene lookup returns CDR1 LGHDT and CDR2 YNNKEL (reference sequence). The CDR3 is CASSQVGAMNTGELFF. The CDR3 bases are TGTGCCAGCAGCCAAGTGGGGGCCATGAACACCGGGGAGCTGTTTTTT.

The J gene is TRBJ2-7, the V gene TRBV28, with D unclear. In germline, CDR1 is MDHEN, CDR2 SYDVKM. Trimming took off 6 bases at V and 3 bases at J, with 9 bases between the two ends. The CDR3 runs 12 residues. In DNA, the CDR3 is TGTGCCAGCAGGGATACCTTCTACGAGCAGTACTTC. This translates into CASRDTFYEQYF.

The chain couples TRBV25-1 to TRBJ2-4; tentative D call: TRBD2 (5 bases). The CDR3 covers 14 residues. The germline gives CDR1 MGHDK, CDR2 SYGVNS. V was clipped by 8 bases and J by 0 bases, with 11 bases between them. The CDR3 bases are TGTGCCAGCTCAGGCGAGGGAGCCAAAAACATTCAGTACTTC. Its translation is CASSGEGAKNIQYF.

This clone was picked up one time. The V and J genes are TRBV19 and TRBJ2-7; no clear D gene. Between the trimmed V and J ends, which lost 3 bases and 0 bases, there was a span of 12 bases. This CDR3 contains 15 residues. CDR1 is LNHDA and CDR2 is SQIVND in the germline V gene (reference sequence). As DNA, the CDR3 is TGTGCCAGTAGTATCGAGACCCCGAGCTCCTACGAGCAGTACTTC. The encoded protein is CASSIETPSSYEQYF.

This chain joins TRBV3-1 (or the pseudogene TRBV3-2) and TRBJ2-7; D not certain. Germline V lookup: CDR1 LGHDT, CDR2 YNNKEL (reference sequence). The CDR3 runs to 14 residues. V was cut by 0 bases and J by 5 bases, with 11 bases left in between. The CDR3 region is CASSQDGRWDEQYF. CDR3 DNA sequence: TGTGCCAGCAGCCAAGATGGCAGGTGGGACGAGCAGTACTTC.

The V gene is TRBV7-3, the J gene TRBJ1-3, with a weak D call TRBD1 (6 bases). Germline-derived CDR1 and CDR2 are SGHTA and FQGTGA. The CDR3 length is 15 residues. The V end was cut by 5 bases, the J end by 1 base, with 12 bases between. CDR3 sequence reads: CASSQGRGSGNTIYF. The CDR3 region has the DNA TGTGCCAGCAGCCAGGGGAGGGGGTCTGGAAACACCATATATTTT.

V usage is TRBV28 and J usage is TRBJ1-6; no definite D call. The germline V gene has CDR1 MDHEN and CDR2 SYDVKM. This CDR3 is built from 16 residues. Deletions cut 1 base from V and 0 bases from J, with 7 bases between. As DNA, the CDR3 is TGTGCCAGCAGTTTATCCGCAGCCTCCTATAATTCACCCCTCCACTTT. This encodes CASSLSAASYNSPLHF.

The CDR3: CASSWSRYNEQFF. The CDR3 DNA reads as TGTGCCAGTAGCTGGTCAAGATACAATGAGCAGTTCTTC. This chain uses TRBV19 with TRBJ2-1; D unresolved. Deletions cut 6 bases from V and 4 bases from J, with 10 bases between. The CDR3 covers 13 residues. The V gene's germline CDR1 is LNHDA and CDR2 SQIVND (reference sequence).

The genes are TRBV6-5 and TRBJ2-3; possibly TRBD2 for D (5 bases). The CDR3 is 13 residues long. Deletions cut 6 bases from V and 5 bases from J, with 12 bases between. The germline V gene encodes CDR1 MNHEY and CDR2 SVGAGI. The CDR3 coding sequence is TGTGCCAGCAGGGGTCGGGGAAGAGATACGCAGTATTTT. Its protein is CASRGRGRDTQYF.

This chain uses TRBV2 with TRBJ1-4, with D tentatively TRBD1 (5 bases). Per the germline V gene, CDR1 is SNHLY and CDR2 is FYNNEI. V was trimmed by 9 bases and J by 6 bases, leaving 14 bases between them. This CDR3 spans 13 amino acids. CDR3 coding DNA: TGTGCCAGTAACAGCCAGGGAGATGAAAAACTGTTTTTT. It codes for CASNSQGDEKLFF.